This TCR beta chain appears in the sequencing data of a study of early T cells in non-severe SARS-CoV-2 infection. The wider study: Sequencing of bulk RNA from unsorted whole blood was done, without chain pairing.

TCRdb independently ran MiXCR on the 5' RACE reads; one entry per CDR3 protein. The top ten hold less than 3.5% of the sample, which has tens of thousands of distinct CDR3 sequences, about an eighth seen once. This CDR3 is 16 amino acids long. Germline CDR1 is MNHNS and CDR2 is SASEGT. The ends were cut back, 8 bases at V and 0 bases at J, with 18 bases in the middle. There are many counts of this clonotype. Material: whole blood, obtained at baseline. The sequence came from an adult who was a healthcare worker with PCR-confirmed SARS-CoV-2 infection or an uninfected control (not recorded which). The chain carries TRBV6-1 and TRBJ2-3; D unclear. CDR3 DNA sequence: TGTGCCAGCGAGACCGGGCCGGATCCTAGCACAGATACGCAGTATTTT. The encoded protein is CASETGPDPSTDTQYF.